This is a list of T cell receptor beta chains from one sample in a study of OX40 agonist ivuxolimab in advanced cancers. Sequencing used immunoSEQ multiplex PCR; TCRdb keeps in-frame clones, though not all of them. The table records 65,000 to 80,000 clones, roughly nine tenths of them present only once. The sample consisted of CD4+ or CD8+ T cells sorted from blood, taken in a trial of the OX40 agonist ivuxolimab. These receptors were obtained from an adult with an advanced solid tumor such as melanoma, head and neck, liver or kidney cancer. Each CDR3 is given with its conserved first and last residue. A D gene is named only where the DNA matches it firmly. Size values are once, few and many counts, or a class for expanded clones, and some rows have none.

clone size	V gene	CDR3 length	D gene	J gene	CDR3 DNA	CDR3 protein
medium-sized	TRBV2	13	TRBD1	TRBJ2-7	TGTGCCAGCAGGGACAGGGGTCAGTACGAGCAGTACTTC	CASRDRGQYEQYF
NA	TRBV18	14	NA	TRBJ2-3	TGTGCCAGCTCACCAGGAATAGGGAGTGATACGCAGTATTTT	CASSPGIGSDTQYF
NA	TRBV27	14	TRBD1	TRBJ1-5	TGTGCCAGCAGTTTAGCGACAGGGATTCAGCCCCAGCATTTT	CASSLATGIQPQHF
NA	TRBV30	13	NA	TRBJ1-6	TGTGCCTGCTTAACAGGGTACAATTCACCCCTCCACTTT	CACLTGYNSPLHF
NA	TRBV27	17	NA	TRBJ2-1	TGTGCCAGCAGTTTCGGACGTCCGGTTAGCTCCTACAATGAGCAGTTCTTC	CASSFGRPVSSYNEQFF
NA	TRBV10-3	16	TRBD2	TRBJ2-7	TGTGCCATCAGTGATAGGCTAGCGGGAGGGCCCTACGAGCAGTACTTC	CAISDRLAGGPYEQYF
few	TRBV5-1	15	TRBD1	TRBJ2-3	TGCGCCAGCATCCAACAGGGGGCTAGCACAGATACGCAGTATTTT	CASIQQGASTDTQYF
NA	TRBV5-1	15	TRBD1	TRBJ1-2	TGCGCCAGCAGCCCAGGACAGGGGGCTTCAGGGGGCTACACCTTC	CASSPGQGASGGYTF
NA	TRBV19	13	NA	TRBJ2-3	TGTGCCAGCGCAGGAATTTTCACAGATACGCAGTATTTT	CASAGIFTDTQYF
NA	TRBV2	12	NA	TRBJ2-3	TGTGCCAGCGCGGAGGGCACAGATACGCAGTATTTT	CASAEGTDTQYF
NA	TRBV28	12	NA	TRBJ2-5	TGTGCCAGCAGACTGGGGCAAGAGACCCAGTACTTC	CASRLGQETQYF
NA	TRBV5-1	15	NA	TRBJ2-7	TGCGCCAGCAGCTTGGAGGCAGGGTCTTGGTACGAGCAGTACTTC	CASSLEAGSWYEQYF
NA	TRBV6-1	13	NA	TRBJ2-2	TGTGCCAGCAGTGGGGACTGGCGGCGGGAGCTGTTTTTT	CASSGDWRRELFF
few	TRBV29-1	10	TRBD1	TRBJ1-1	TGCAGCGCAGGGACAGGTGAAGCTTTCTTT	CSAGTGEAFF
NA	TRBV27	16	TRBD2	TRBJ2-1	TGTGCCAGCAGTTCCCTAACTAGCGGGCTCTACAATGAGCAGTTCTTC	CASSSLTSGLYNEQFF
NA	TRBV19	10	NA	TRBJ2-1	TGTGCCAGTAGTATGGGTGAGCAGTTCTTC	CASSMGEQFF
NA	TRBV28	15	TRBD1	TRBJ2-5	TGTGCCAGCAGCCGGCCTCGGGACAGACAAGAGACCCAGTACTTC	CASSRPRDRQETQYF
NA	TRBV28	16	TRBD2	TRBJ2-3	TGTGCCAGCAGTCCTTTTAGCGGGGAGAGCACAGATACGCAGTATTTT	CASSPFSGESTDTQYF
NA	TRBV6-6	12	NA	TRBJ1-1	TGTGCCAGCAGTTACTCATACGCTGAAGCTTTCTTT	CASSYSYAEAFF
once	TRBV27	13	TRBD1	TRBJ1-1	TGTGCCAGCAGTCCCGGGACAGGGACTGAAGCTTTCTTT	CASSPGTGTEAFF
NA	TRBV11-2	15	TRBD2	TRBJ2-1	TGTGCCAGCAGCCCCACTAGCGCATCCCACAATGAGCAGTTCTTC	CASSPTSASHNEQFF
NA	TRBV6-1	14	NA	TRBJ2-5	TGTGCCAGCACCCGTCGCGGCCTCGGGGAGACCCAGTACTTC	CASTRRGLGETQYF
NA	TRBV5-4	14	NA	TRBJ1-1	TGTGCCAGCAGCTTGAAGTGGGTGAACACTGAAGCTTTCTTT	CASSLKWVNTEAFF
NA	TRBV27	13	NA	TRBJ2-7	TGTGCCAGCAGAAGGACAGTAGTCTACGAGCAGTACTTC	CASRRTVVYEQYF
NA	TRBV27	13	NA	TRBJ1-2	TGTGCCAGCAGTTATAGAAACAGCTATGGCTACACCTTC	CASSYRNSYGYTF
NA	TRBV4-1	12	NA	TRBJ1-2	TGCGCCAGCAGCCAAGCGGGTGTCGGCTACACCTTC	CASSQAGVGYTF
NA	TRBV5-1	16	TRBD1	TRBJ2-3	TGCGCCAGCAGCTTGGCCGGGGACAGGGGACTAGATACGCAGTATTTT	CASSLAGDRGLDTQYF
NA	TRBV10-2	13	TRBD1	TRBJ2-7	TGCGCCAGCAGTAGGGACAGGGGATACGAGCAGTACTTC	CASSRDRGYEQYF
NA	TRBV21-1	16	NA	TRBJ1-4	TGTGCCAGCAGCCCTCGCTCCGGGACGGCCGAAGAAAAACTGTTTTTT	CASSPRSGTAEEKLFF
NA	TRBV7-6	13	NA	TRBJ2-5	TGTGCCAGCAGCTTAAGGGTGCAAGAGACCCAGTACTTC	CASSLRVQETQYF
NA	TRBV28	15	TRBD2	TRBJ2-7	TGTGCCAGCAGAGAGGGAGGGGCCAAGGGCTACGAGCAGTACTTC	CASREGGAKGYEQYF
few	TRBV2	13	NA	TRBJ1-3	TGTGCCAGCGGTAGAGACTCTGGAAACACCATATATTTT	CASGRDSGNTIYF
NA	TRBV7-9	12	NA	TRBJ2-1	TGTGCCAGCAGCTTAATGAGTGATGAGCAGTTCTTC	CASSLMSDEQFF
NA	TRBV29-1	16	NA	TRBJ2-3	TGCAGCGTTGAAGATCGTACGGGCAGGTGGGCAGATACGCAGTATTTT	CSVEDRTGRWADTQYF
NA	TRBV25-1	16	NA	TRBJ2-6	TGTGCCAGCAGTTCCTCTGGGACGTTAGGGGCCAACGTCCTGACTTTC	CASSSSGTLGANVLTF
NA	TRBV28	13	NA	TRBJ1-1	TGTGCCACCTGGGGCCCCAAGCTGATTGAAGCTTTCTTT	CATWGPKLIEAFF
NA	TRBV30	14	TRBD1	TRBJ2-2	TGTGCCTGGACGGACAGGGCGGAGGCCGGGGAGCTGTTTTTT	CAWTDRAEAGELFF
NA	TRBV9	16	NA	TRBJ2-3	TGTGCCAGCAGCGTAAAGACACGAAACAGCACAGATACGCAGTATTTT	CASSVKTRNSTDTQYF
once	TRBV5-1	15	NA	TRBJ1-1	TGCGCCAGCAGCTTGGATGGGGGGCGGAACACTGAAGCTTTCTTT	CASSLDGGRNTEAFF
NA	TRBV13	15	NA	TRBJ1-1	TGTGCCAGCAGCCCCGACCCCGGGGGCCGTACTGAAGCTTTCTTT	CASSPDPGGRTEAFF
many	TRBV28	14	NA	TRBJ1-1	TGTGCCAGCAGTTTCTGGGGCGCGAAGACTGAAGCTTTCTTT	CASSFWGAKTEAFF
NA	TRBV4-1	15	NA	TRBJ2-3	TGCGCCAGCAGCCAACAGTCCGGGGCCCCCGATACGCAGTATTTT	CASSQQSGAPDTQYF
NA	TRBV30	15	NA	TRBJ2-7	TGTGCCTGGAGTGTACTTGGTGGGGGGCGCTACGAGCAGTACTTC	CAWSVLGGGRYEQYF
NA	TRBV6-1	13	NA	TRBJ2-7	TGTGCCAGCAGTGAAACCGCAGGGTACGAGCAGTACTTC	CASSETAGYEQYF
NA	TRBV5-4	15	NA	TRBJ2-7	TGTGCCAGCAGCTTGCTGGGAGGCTACTCCTACGAGCAGTACTTC	CASSLLGGYSYEQYF
NA	TRBV28	15	TRBD1	TRBJ2-2	TGTGCCAGCAGTTTAAGGGGGCTGGTCACCGGGGAGCTGTTTTTT	CASSLRGLVTGELFF
NA	TRBV6-1	15	NA	TRBJ2-3	TGTGCCAGCAGTGACGGGACGGGTCTCCCAGATACGCAGTATTTT	CASSDGTGLPDTQYF
NA	TRBV4-1	20	TRBD2	TRBJ2-3	TGCGCCAGCAGCCCCGCTAGCGGGAGGGCCCCGGGGGATAGCACAGATACGCAGTATTTT	CASSPASGRAPGDSTDTQYF